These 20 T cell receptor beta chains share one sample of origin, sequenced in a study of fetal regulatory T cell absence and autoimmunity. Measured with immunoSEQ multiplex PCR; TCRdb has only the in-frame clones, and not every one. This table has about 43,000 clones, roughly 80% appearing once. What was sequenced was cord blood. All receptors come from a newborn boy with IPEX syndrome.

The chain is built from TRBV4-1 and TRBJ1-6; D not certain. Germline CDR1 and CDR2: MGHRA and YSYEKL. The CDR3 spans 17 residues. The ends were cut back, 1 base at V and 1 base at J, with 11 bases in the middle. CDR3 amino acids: CASSQAAARSYNSPLHF. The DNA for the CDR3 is TGCGCCAGCAGCCAAGCGGCGGCTAGGTCCTATAATTCACCCCTCCACTTT.

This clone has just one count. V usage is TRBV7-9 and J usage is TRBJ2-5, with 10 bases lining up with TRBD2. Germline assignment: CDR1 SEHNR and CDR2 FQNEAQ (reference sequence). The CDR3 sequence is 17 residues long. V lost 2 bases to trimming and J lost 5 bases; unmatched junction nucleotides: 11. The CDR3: CASSLSGFLAGVETQYF. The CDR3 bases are TGTGCCAGCAGCTTATCGGGGTTCCTAGCGGGGGTGGAGACCCAGTACTTC.

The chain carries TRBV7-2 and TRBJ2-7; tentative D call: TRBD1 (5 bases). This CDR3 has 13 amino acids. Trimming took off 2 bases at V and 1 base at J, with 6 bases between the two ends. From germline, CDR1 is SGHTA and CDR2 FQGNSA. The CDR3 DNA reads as TGTGCCAGCAGCTTACGACAGTCCTACGAGCAGTACTTC. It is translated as CASSLRQSYEQYF. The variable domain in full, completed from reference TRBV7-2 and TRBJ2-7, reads GAGVSQSPSNKVTEKGKDVELRCDPISGHTALYWYRQSLGQGLEFLIYFQGNSAPDKSGLPSDRFSAERTGGSVSTLTIQRTQQEDSAVYLCASSLRQSYEQYFGPGTRLTVT.

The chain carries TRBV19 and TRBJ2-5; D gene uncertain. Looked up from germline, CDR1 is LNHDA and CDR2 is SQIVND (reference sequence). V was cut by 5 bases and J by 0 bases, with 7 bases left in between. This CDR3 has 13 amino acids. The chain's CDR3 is CASSLADQETQYF. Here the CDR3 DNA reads TGTGCCAGTAGTCTGGCAGACCAAGAGACCCAGTACTTC.

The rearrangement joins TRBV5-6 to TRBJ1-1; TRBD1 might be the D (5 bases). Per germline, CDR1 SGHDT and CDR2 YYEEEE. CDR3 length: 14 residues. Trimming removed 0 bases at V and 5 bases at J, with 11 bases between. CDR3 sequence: CASSLVEGRTEAFF. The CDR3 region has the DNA TGTGCCAGCAGCTTGGTCGAGGGGAGAACTGAAGCTTTCTTT.

The CDR3, as DNA: TGTGCCAGCAGCGTGACCAGCGGGGGGGCCCACAATGAGCAGTTCTTC. Protein product: CASSVTSGGAHNEQFF. This chain joins TRBV9 and TRBJ2-1; 10 bases fit TRBD2. There are 16 residues in the CDR3. After removal of 2 bases from V and 5 bases from J, the junction contained 7 bases not matched to a gene. Germline values: CDR1 SGDLS, CDR2 YYNGEE.

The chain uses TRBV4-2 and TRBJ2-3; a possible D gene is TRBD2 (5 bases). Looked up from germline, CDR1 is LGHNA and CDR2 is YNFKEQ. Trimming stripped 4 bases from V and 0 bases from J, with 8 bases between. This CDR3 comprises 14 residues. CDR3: CASSRTPSTDTQYF. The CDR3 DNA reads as TGTGCCAGCAGCCGGACTCCTAGCACAGATACGCAGTATTTT.

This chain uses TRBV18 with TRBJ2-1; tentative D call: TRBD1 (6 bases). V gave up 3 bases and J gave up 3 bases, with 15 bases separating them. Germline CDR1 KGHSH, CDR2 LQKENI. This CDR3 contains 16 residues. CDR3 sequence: CASSPQGRGIYNEQFF. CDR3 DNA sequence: TGTGCCAGCTCACCTCAAGGCAGGGGCATCTACAATGAGCAGTTCTTC.

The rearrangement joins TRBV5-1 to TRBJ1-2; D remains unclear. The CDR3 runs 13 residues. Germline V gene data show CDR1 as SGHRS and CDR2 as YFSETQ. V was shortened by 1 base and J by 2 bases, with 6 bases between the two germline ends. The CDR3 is CASSLYRNYGYTF. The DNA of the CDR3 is TGCGCCAGCAGCTTGTACAGAAACTATGGCTACACCTTC.

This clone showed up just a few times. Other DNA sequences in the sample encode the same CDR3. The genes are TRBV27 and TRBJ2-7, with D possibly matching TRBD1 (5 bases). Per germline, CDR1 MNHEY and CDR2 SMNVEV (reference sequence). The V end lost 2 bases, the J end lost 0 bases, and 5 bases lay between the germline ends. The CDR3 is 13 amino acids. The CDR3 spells CASSLDSSYEQYF. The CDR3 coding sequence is TGTGCCAGCAGTTTAGACAGCTCCTACGAGCAGTACTTC.

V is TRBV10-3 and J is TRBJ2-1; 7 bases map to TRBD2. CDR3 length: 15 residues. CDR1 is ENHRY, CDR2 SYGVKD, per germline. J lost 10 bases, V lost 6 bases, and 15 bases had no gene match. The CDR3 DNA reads TGTGCCATCAGCCTACAGCGGGACCGGTTGGGGGAGCAGTTCTTC. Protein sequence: CAISLQRDRLGEQFF.

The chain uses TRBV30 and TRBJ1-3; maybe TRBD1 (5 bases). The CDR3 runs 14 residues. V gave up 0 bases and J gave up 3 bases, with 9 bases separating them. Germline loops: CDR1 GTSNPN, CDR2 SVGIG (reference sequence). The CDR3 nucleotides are TGTGCCTGGAGTGTAGGGGCGGGTGGAAACACCATATATTTT. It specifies CAWSVGAGGNTIYF.

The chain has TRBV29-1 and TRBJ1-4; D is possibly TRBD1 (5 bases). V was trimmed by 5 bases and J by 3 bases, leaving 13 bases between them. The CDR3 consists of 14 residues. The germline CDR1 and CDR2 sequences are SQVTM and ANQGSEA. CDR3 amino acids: CSVKGPSPNEKLFF. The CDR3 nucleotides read TGCAGCGTTAAGGGGCCCTCACCTAATGAAAAACTGTTTTTT. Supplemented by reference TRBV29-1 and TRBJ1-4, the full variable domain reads SAVISQKPSRDICQRGTSLTIQCQVDSQVTMMFWYRQQPGQSLTLIATANQGSEATYESGFVIDKFPISRPNLTFSTLTVSNMSPEDSSIYLCSVKGPSPNEKLFFGSGTQLSVL.

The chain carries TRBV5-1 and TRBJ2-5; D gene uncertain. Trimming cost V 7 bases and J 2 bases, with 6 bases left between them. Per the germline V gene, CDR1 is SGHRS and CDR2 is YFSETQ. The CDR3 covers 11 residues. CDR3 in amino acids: CASAEQETQYF. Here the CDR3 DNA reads TGCGCCAGCGCTGAACAAGAGACCCAGTACTTC.

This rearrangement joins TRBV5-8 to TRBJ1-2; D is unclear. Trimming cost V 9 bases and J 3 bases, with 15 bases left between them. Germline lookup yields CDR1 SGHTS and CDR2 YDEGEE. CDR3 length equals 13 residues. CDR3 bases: TGTGCCACAGCGGAGGCGGACTACTATGGCTACACCTTC. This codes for CATAEADYYGYTF.

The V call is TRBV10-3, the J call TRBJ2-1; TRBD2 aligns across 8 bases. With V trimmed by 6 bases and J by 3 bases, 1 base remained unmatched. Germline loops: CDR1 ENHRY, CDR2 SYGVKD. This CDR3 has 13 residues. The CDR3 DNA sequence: TGTGCCATCAGGGGACTAGACTACAATGAGCAGTTCTTC. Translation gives CAIRGLDYNEQFF.

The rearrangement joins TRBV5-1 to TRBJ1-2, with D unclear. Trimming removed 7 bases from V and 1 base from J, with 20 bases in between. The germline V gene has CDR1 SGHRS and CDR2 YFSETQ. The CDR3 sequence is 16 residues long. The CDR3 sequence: CASARSSSDNNYGYTF. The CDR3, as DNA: TGCGCCAGCGCCCGCTCCTCCTCAGACAATAACTATGGCTACACCTTC.

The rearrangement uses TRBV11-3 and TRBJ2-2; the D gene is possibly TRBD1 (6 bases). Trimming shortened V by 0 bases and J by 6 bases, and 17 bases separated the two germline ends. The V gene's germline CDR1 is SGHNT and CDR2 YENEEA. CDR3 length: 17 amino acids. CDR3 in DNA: TGTGCCAGCAGCTTAGACCCTACAGGGTATCGGGCCGGGGAGCTGTTTTTT. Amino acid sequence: CASSLDPTGYRAGELFF.

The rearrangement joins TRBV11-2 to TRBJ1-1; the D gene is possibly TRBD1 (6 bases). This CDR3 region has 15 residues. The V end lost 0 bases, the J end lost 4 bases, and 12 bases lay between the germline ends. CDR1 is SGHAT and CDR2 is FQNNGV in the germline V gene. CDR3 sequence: CASSLDPGATTEAFF. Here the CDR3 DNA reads TGTGCCAGCAGCTTAGATCCAGGGGCGACCACTGAAGCTTTCTTT.

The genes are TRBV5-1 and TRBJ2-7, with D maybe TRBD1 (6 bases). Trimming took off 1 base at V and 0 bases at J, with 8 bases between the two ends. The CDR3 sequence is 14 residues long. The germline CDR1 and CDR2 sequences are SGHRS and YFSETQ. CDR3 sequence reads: CASSLQGTSYEQYF. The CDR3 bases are TGCGCCAGCAGCTTGCAGGGGACCTCCTACGAGCAGTACTTC.